Below, 3 T cell receptor beta chains from the same sample are listed, as sequenced in a study of blood T cell repertoires in COVID-19. The assay was immunoSEQ multiplex PCR, and TCRdb's table has in-frame clones only and misses some. The data show over 250,000 clones, roughly 91% seen once. Sequenced input: PBMCs or T cells enriched from blood (not recorded which). The receptors originated from a woman aged 55-69 years in a cohort exposed to, infected with or recovered from COVID-19 (not recorded which).

The V call is TRBV5-1, the J call TRBJ2-1; 12 nucleotides agree with TRBD2. CDR1 SGHRS and CDR2 YFSETQ come from the germline V gene. V lost 2 bases to trimming and J lost 9 bases; unmatched junction nucleotides: 6. The CDR3 is 15 residues long. The CDR3 sequence: CASSLGLAGGGEQFF. The CDR3 DNA reads as TGCGCCAGCAGCTTAGGGCTAGCGGGAGGGGGTGAGCAGTTCTTC.

This clone was seen just once. J is TRBJ2-7 and V is TRBV27, with 13 bases matching TRBD2. In germline, CDR1 is MNHEY, CDR2 SMNVEV (reference sequence). The ends lost 5 bases at V and 2 bases at J; junction bases unmatched: 3. The CDR3 loop spans 15 amino acids. The CDR3 DNA reads as TGTGCCAGCAGTCTCGGGACTAGCGGGACCTACGAGCAGTACTTC. It yields the protein CASSLGTSGTYEQYF.

The genes are TRBV5-1 and TRBJ2-7; a weak D match, TRBD2 (6 bases). V dropped 3 bases and J dropped 6 bases, with 16 bases sitting between them. CDR3 size: 14 residues. Looked up from germline, CDR1 is SGHRS and CDR2 is YFSETQ. The DNA of the CDR3 is TGCGCCAGCAGCTGGACGGGCTTGACTAGCGAGCAGTACTTC. Amino acids: CASSWTGLTSEQYF.